This TCR beta chain stems from a study of blood T cell repertoires in COVID-19. TCRdb keeps only in-frame clones here, not all; method: immunoSEQ multiplex PCR. The sample holds approximately 59,000 clones, 80% to 85% seen once. The CDR3 is made up of 12 amino acids. V lost 3 bases and J lost 6; bases outside the gene matches: 1. Per the germline V gene, CDR1 is KGHSH and CDR2 is LQKENI. This chain connects TRBV18 to TRBJ1-1, with 7 bases aligning to TRBD1. Sequencing was done on a sample of peripheral blood. This receptor was identified in a man older than 75 with acute or convalescent COVID-19. As DNA, the CDR3 is TGTGCCAGCTCACCCGGACAGGCTGAAGCTTTCTTT. The encoded protein is CASSPGQAEAFF.